The 29 T cell receptor beta chains given below trace back to one sample, sequenced in a study of blood T cell repertoires in COVID-19. Here immunoSEQ multiplex PCR was the method, and the copy in TCRdb shows in-frame clones only, minus some. The sample lists approximately 180,000 clones; around 87% were seen once. The sequencing sample was made of peripheral blood. Source of these receptors: an older woman with COVID-19, enrolled during active disease.

This chain links TRBV18 with TRBJ1-4; unclear D gene. The ends were cut back, 2 bases at V and 0 bases at J, with 7 bases in the middle. Per the germline V gene, CDR1 is KGHSH and CDR2 is LQKENI. This CDR3 region has 15 residues. The CDR3 DNA sequence: TGTGCCAGCTCACCAGCACTGGCAACTAATGAAAAACTGTTTTTT. Translating gives CASSPALATNEKLFF. The variable domain in full, completed from reference TRBV18 and TRBJ1-4, reads NAGVMQNPRHLVRRRGQEARLRCSPMKGHSHVYWYRQLPEEGLKFMVYLQKENIIDESGMPKERFSAEFPKEGPSILRIQQVVRGDSAAYFCASSPALATNEKLFFGSGTQLSVL.

The chain has TRBV27 and TRBJ2-7; 10 nucleotides line up with TRBD2. V was pared by 2 bases and J by 10 bases, with 8 bases of the junction left unmatched. Germline V lookup: CDR1 MNHEY, CDR2 SMNVEV (reference sequence). This CDR3 has 14 residues. The CDR3 reads CASSLAASGRNQYF. The CDR3 nucleotides read TGTGCCAGCAGTTTAGCGGCTAGCGGGAGAAATCAGTACTTC.

This chain connects TRBV27 to TRBJ2-2; 7 bases line up with TRBD2. CDR3 length equals 16 residues. The germline gives CDR1 MNHEY, CDR2 SMNVEV (reference sequence). Trimming at V came to 8 bases and at J to 2 bases, leaving 11 bases not matched to a gene. CDR3 loop: CASLGLEGLNTGELFF. In DNA form, the CDR3 reads TGTGCCAGCCTTGGACTAGAGGGCCTTAACACCGGGGAGCTGTTTTTT.

V gene TRBV29-1 combines with J gene TRBJ1-2; 9 bases match TRBD1. Per germline, CDR1 SQVTM and CDR2 ANQGSEA. The CDR3 consists of 17 residues. V trimming: 1 base; J trimming: 7 bases; junction bases outside the gene matches: 16. The CDR3 sequence: CSVEAGQGWVFGGGYTF. DNA for the CDR3: TGCAGCGTTGAAGCCGGACAGGGGTGGGTTTTCGGGGGTGGCTACACCTTC.

The chain recombines TRBV9 with TRBJ2-5; a possible D gene is TRBD2 (6 bases). Trimming took off 3 bases at V and 5 bases at J, with 17 bases between the two ends. This CDR3 is built from 15 residues. CDR1 is SGDLS, CDR2 YYNGEE, per germline. The CDR3 DNA sequence: TGTGCCAGCAGCGCGGAGGGACTCTTGGAGGAGACCCAGTACTTC. This codes for CASSAEGLLEETQYF.

This chain joins TRBV9 and TRBJ2-7; D remains ambiguous. The V gene lost 0 bases and the J gene lost 0 bases, with 10 bases spanning the gap. This CDR3 comprises 15 residues. CDR1 and CDR2 from the germline V gene are SGDLS and YYNGEE. The CDR3, as DNA: TGTGCCAGCAGCGTAGGACAACCGAGCTCCTACGAGCAGTACTTC. This encodes CASSVGQPSSYEQYF.

V usage is TRBV28 and J usage is TRBJ1-2; D not certain. The CDR3 is made up of 14 amino acids. The germline gives CDR1 MDHEN, CDR2 SYDVKM. The V gene lost 4 bases and the J gene lost 4 bases, with 13 bases spanning the gap. CDR3 sequence: CASSSSGEGYGYTF. As DNA, the CDR3 is TGTGCCAGCAGTTCCTCTGGGGAGGGCTATGGCTACACCTTC.

V and J are TRBV28 and TRBJ2-3, with 9 bases that match TRBD2. V shed 2 bases and J 5 bases; nucleotides not matched to a gene: 11. CDR1 MDHEN and CDR2 SYDVKM come from the germline V gene. This CDR3 has 17 amino acids. CDR3 in DNA: TGTGCCAGCAGTTTACGTCAGGCGGGAGGGCTGGGAGATACGCAGTATTTT. It translates to CASSLRQAGGLGDTQYF.

This chain connects TRBV11-3 to TRBJ1-1, with D possibly matching TRBD1 (6 bases). V lost 5 bases to trimming and J lost 2 bases, with 12 bases between them. Germline V CDR1 and CDR2: SGHNT, YENEEA. The CDR3 covers 14 residues. In DNA form, the CDR3 reads TGTGCCAGCAGCCTGGACAGCAGTAACACTGAAGCTTTCTTT. Protein sequence: CASSLDSSNTEAFF. The variable domain in full, with the rest retrieved from reference TRBV11-3 and TRBJ1-1, is EAGVVQSPRYKIIEKKQPVAFWCNPISGHNTLYWYLQNLGQGPELLIRYENEEAVDDSQLPKDRFSAERLKGVDSTLKIQPAELGDSAVYLCASSLDSSNTEAFFGQGTRLTVV.

The chain combines TRBV28 with TRBJ1-4; the match to TRBD1 covers 7 bases. V lost 3 bases, J lost 3 bases, and 7 bases stayed unmatched. The CDR3 spans 16 residues. CDR1 and CDR2 from the germline V gene are MDHEN and SYDVKM. The CDR3: CASSFGTTGPNEKLFF. In DNA, the CDR3 is TGTGCCAGCAGTTTTGGGACGACAGGGCCTAATGAAAAACTGTTTTTT.

The J gene is TRBJ1-5, the V gene TRBV6-4; the D is unclear. The CDR3 is made up of 15 amino acids. Trimming removed 5 bases at V and 2 bases at J, with 13 bases between. Looked up from germline, CDR1 is MRHNA and CDR2 is SNTAGT. The CDR3 sequence is CASSPEKTCNQPQHF. The CDR3 nucleotides are TGTGCCAGCAGTCCGGAGAAAACTTGCAATCAGCCCCAGCATTTT.

The chain's CDR3 is CASSSRPGNGYTF. CDR3 bases: TGTGCCAGCAGTTCTAGACCCGGGAACGGCTACACCTTC. This chain joins TRBV6-5 and TRBJ1-2, with D unresolved. V was shortened by 4 bases and J by 8 bases, with 14 bases between the two germline ends. Germline loops: CDR1 MNHEY, CDR2 SVGAGI. This CDR3 has 13 residues.

This clone is a singleton in its sample. CDR3 sequence reads: CASSRGQGGNTIYF. In DNA form, the CDR3 reads TGTGCCAGCTCGAGGGGACAGGGTGGAAACACCATATATTTT. This chain joins TRBV18 and TRBJ1-3; TRBD1 aligns across 9 bases. Unmatched junction bases numbered 3, after V lost 6 bases and J lost 3 bases. The CDR3 is 14 residues long. Germline loops: CDR1 KGHSH, CDR2 LQKENI. The full variable domain, rest sourced from reference TRBV18 and TRBJ1-3, is NAGVMQNPRHLVRRRGQEARLRCSPMKGHSHVYWYRQLPEEGLKFMVYLQKENIIDESGMPKERFSAEFPKEGPSILRIQQVVRGDSAAYFCASSRGQGGNTIYFGEGSWLTVV.

This clone came up many times. This rearrangement joins TRBV5-1 to TRBJ2-7; D not resolved. The germline gives CDR1 SGHRS, CDR2 YFSETQ. Trimming stripped 0 bases from V and 0 bases from J, with 7 bases between. This CDR3 is 14 amino acids long. CDR3 bases: TGCGCCAGCAGCTTGGATGCGCACTCCTACGAGCAGTACTTC. It translates to CASSLDAHSYEQYF.

This clone was picked up one time. The rearrangement joins TRBV19 to TRBJ2-7, with TRBD1 matching 7 bases. The germline CDR1 and CDR2 sequences are LNHDA and SQIVND (reference sequence). V dropped 6 bases and J dropped 0; count of bases not matched to a gene: 8. There are 15 residues in the CDR3. CDR3 nucleotide sequence: TGTGCCAGTAGCATAAACAGGGGAAGCTCCTACGAGCAGTACTTC. Protein sequence: CASSINRGSSYEQYF.

V usage is TRBV7-2 and J usage is TRBJ1-2; D is possibly TRBD1 (6 bases). CDR3 length: 15 amino acids. The V end lost 1 base, the J end lost 4 bases, and 13 bases lay between the germline ends. Germline CDR1 SGHTA, CDR2 FQGNSA. The CDR3 protein is CASSLDTGSVYGYTF. The CDR3 DNA reads TGTGCCAGCAGCTTAGACACAGGGTCGGTCTATGGCTACACCTTC.

This chain links TRBV18 with TRBJ1-2; no definite D call. Per the germline V gene, CDR1 is KGHSH and CDR2 is LQKENI. CDR3 length: 14 amino acids. V gave up 6 bases and J gave up 3 bases, with 14 bases separating them. The CDR3, as DNA: TGTGCCAGCTCCTCCGAGTTACTGGACTATGGCTACACCTTC. This gives the protein CASSSELLDYGYTF.

The CDR3 region is CASSLWTGGTDTQYF. CDR3 in DNA: TGTGCCAGCAGCTTATGGACAGGGGGCACAGATACGCAGTATTTT. The V and J genes are TRBV11-2 and TRBJ2-3, with 9 bases aligning to TRBD1. From germline, CDR1 is SGHAT and CDR2 FQNNGV. With V trimmed by 2 bases and J by 1 base, 1 base remained unmatched. This CDR3 is built from 15 residues.

This clone occurred once. The chain combines TRBV30 with TRBJ2-5, with D tentatively TRBD2 (6 bases). The CDR3 has 15 residues. V lost 8 bases, J lost 2 bases, and 21 bases lay in between. Germline CDR1 reads GTSNPN; CDR2 reads SVGIG (reference sequence). The CDR3 reads CALTSPYSRQETQYF. CDR3 DNA sequence: TGTGCCCTAACTAGCCCCTATTCGCGGCAAGAGACCCAGTACTTC.

This chain uses TRBV28 with TRBJ1-2, with D perhaps TRBD1 (6 bases). CDR1 MDHEN and CDR2 SYDVKM come from the germline V gene. The CDR3 runs to 18 residues. The V and J ends lost 2 bases and 4 bases respectively, with 23 bases between them. CDR3 DNA sequence: TGTGCCAGCAGTTTACCCCGCTATACAGGGAGGGCCGGCTATGGCTACACCTTC. Residues: CASSLPRYTGRAGYGYTF.

With regard to this clone: Compared with germline, one end of the junction differs, possibly owing to a read error. This chain links TRBV7-7 with TRBJ2-2; TRBD2 aligns across 8 bases. The germline gives CDR1 SSHAT, CDR2 FNYEAQ (reference sequence). The CDR3 loop spans 15 amino acids. The CDR3 protein is CASSPGTSVPGELFF. The CDR3 DNA reads as TGTGCTAGCAGCCCCGGGACTAGTGTGCCCGGGGAGCTGTTTTTT. Supplemented by reference TRBV7-7 and TRBJ2-2, the full variable domain reads GAGVSQSPRYKVTKRGQDVTLRCDPISSHATLYWYQQALGQGPEFLTYFNYEAQPDKSGLPSDRFSAERPEGSISTLTIQRTEQRDSAMYRCASSPGTSVPGELFFGEGSRLTVL.

V and J are TRBV7-2 and TRBJ1-4; D unclear. Trimming removed 3 bases at V and 5 bases at J, with 13 bases between. CDR1 and CDR2 (germline): SGHTA, FQGNSA. The CDR3 is 15 amino acids. CDR3 in amino acids: CASSFAGAENEKLFF. For the CDR3, the DNA is TGTGCCAGCAGCTTCGCCGGAGCAGAAAATGAAAAACTGTTTTTT.

This clone was counted a few times. The chain links TRBV11-3 to TRBJ1-1; D gene uncertain. Germline V gene data show CDR1 as SGHNT and CDR2 as YENEEA. The CDR3 loop spans 19 amino acids. V gave up 4 bases and J gave up 2 bases, with 26 bases separating them. The CDR3 coding sequence is TGTGCCAGCAGCTACCTCCTTAGGACTCCCGAGGATACAAACACTGAAGCTTTCTTT. This sequence encodes CASSYLLRTPEDTNTEAFF.

The genes are TRBV5-1 and TRBJ2-3; unclear D gene. The CDR3 has 16 residues. V was trimmed by 0 bases and J by 1 base, leaving 12 bases between them. Germline CDR1 reads SGHRS; CDR2 reads YFSETQ. The CDR3 is CASSLDGGSRTDTQYF. As DNA, the CDR3 is TGCGCCAGCAGCTTGGATGGCGGTTCTCGCACAGATACGCAGTATTTT.

This CDR3 reads CASSPENTGELFF. In nucleotides, the CDR3 is TGCGCCAGCAGTCCAGAGAACACCGGGGAGCTGTTTTTT. The chain uses TRBV10-1 and TRBJ2-2; D gene ambiguous. The germline V gene encodes CDR1 WNHNN and CDR2 SYGVQD (reference sequence). The V gene lost 5 bases and the J gene lost 1 base, with 5 bases spanning the gap. The CDR3 runs 13 residues.

This clone was detected a few times. Other DNA variants within this sample encode the same CDR3. The rearrangement links TRBV30 to TRBJ1-4; 7 nucleotides line up with TRBD1. CDR1 is GTSNPN and CDR2 is SVGIG in the germline V gene (reference sequence). CDR3 length equals 13 residues. J gave up 7 bases and V 1 base, and 3 bases lay outside the gene matches. CDR3 amino acids: CAWSGQGSEKLFF. As DNA, the CDR3 is TGTGCCTGGAGTGGACAGGGTAGTGAAAAACTGTTTTTT.

V and J are TRBV6-1 and TRBJ2-1; D is unclear. Trimming took off 1 base at V and 8 bases at J, with 6 bases between the two ends. The CDR3 is 12 residues long. From germline, CDR1 is MNHNS and CDR2 SASEGT. The CDR3 coding sequence is TGTGCCAGCAGTGAAGTTTTCGATGAGCAGTTCTTC. Translated: CASSEVFDEQFF.

The chain combines TRBV30 with TRBJ1-2, with TRBD1 matching 8 bases. Germline V gene data show CDR1 as GTSNPN and CDR2 as SVGIG (reference sequence). The CDR3 spans 16 residues. With V trimmed by 3 bases and J by 4 bases, 13 bases remained unmatched. The CDR3 bases are TGTGCCTGGAGCGATCGTATGGGACAGGCGCCCTATGGCTACACCTTC. Residues: CAWSDRMGQAPYGYTF. The full variable domain, rest sourced from reference TRBV30 and TRBJ1-2, is SQTIHQWPATLVQPVGSPLSLECTVEGTSNPNLYWYRQAAGRGLQLLFYSVGIGQISSEVPQNLSASRPQDRQFILSSKKLLLSDSGFYLCAWSDRMGQAPYGYTFGSGTRLTVV.

The gene calls are TRBV2 and TRBJ1-1; 8 nucleotides agree with TRBD1. V lost 5 bases and J lost 5; bases outside the gene matches: 7. Germline CDR1 reads SNHLY; CDR2 reads FYNNEI. This CDR3 spans 14 amino acids. This chain's CDR3 is CASSYDRGGTEAFF. As DNA, the CDR3 is TGTGCCAGCAGTTATGACAGGGGTGGGACTGAAGCTTTCTTT.